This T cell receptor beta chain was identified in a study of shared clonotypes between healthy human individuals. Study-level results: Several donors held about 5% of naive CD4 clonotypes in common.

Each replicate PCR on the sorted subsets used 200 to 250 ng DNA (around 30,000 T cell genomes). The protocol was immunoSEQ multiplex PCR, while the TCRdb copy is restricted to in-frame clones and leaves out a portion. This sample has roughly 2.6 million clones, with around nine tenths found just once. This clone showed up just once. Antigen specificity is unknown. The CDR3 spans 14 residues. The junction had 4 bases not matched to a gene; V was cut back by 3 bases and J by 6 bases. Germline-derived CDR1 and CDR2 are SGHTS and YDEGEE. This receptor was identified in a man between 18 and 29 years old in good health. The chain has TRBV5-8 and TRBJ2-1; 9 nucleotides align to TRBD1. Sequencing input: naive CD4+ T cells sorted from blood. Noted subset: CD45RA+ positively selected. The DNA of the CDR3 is TGTGCCAGCAGCTGGGACAGGGCGACCAATGAGCAGTTCTTC. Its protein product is CASSWDRATNEQFF.